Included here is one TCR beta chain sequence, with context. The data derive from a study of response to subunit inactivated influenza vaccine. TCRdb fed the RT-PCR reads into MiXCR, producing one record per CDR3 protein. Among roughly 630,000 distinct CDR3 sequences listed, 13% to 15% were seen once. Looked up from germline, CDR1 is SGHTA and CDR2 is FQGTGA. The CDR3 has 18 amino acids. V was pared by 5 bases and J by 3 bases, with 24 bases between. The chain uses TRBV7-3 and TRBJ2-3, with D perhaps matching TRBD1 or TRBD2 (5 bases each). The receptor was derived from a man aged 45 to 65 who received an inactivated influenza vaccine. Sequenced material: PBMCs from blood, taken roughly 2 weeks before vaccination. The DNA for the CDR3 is TGTGCCAGCAGCCCGCAGGGATTAAGGGGCGCGGGTACAGATACGCAGTATTTT. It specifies CASSPQGLRGAGTDTQYF.